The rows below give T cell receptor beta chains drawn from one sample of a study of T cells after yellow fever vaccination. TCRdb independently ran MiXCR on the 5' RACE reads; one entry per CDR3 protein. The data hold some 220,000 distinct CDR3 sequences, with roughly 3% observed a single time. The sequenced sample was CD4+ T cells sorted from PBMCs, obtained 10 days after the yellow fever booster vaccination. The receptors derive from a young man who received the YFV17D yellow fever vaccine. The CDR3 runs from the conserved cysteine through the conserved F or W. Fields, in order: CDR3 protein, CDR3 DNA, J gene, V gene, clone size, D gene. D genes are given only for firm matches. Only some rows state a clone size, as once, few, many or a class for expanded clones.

CASSQVEGNGYTF TGCGCCAGCAGCCAAGTCGAGGGTAATGGCTACACCTTC TRBJ1-2 TRBV4-3 many -
CASSSGGTMGLKGETQYF TGTGCCAGCAGCTCGGGTGGGACGATGGGCCTAAAAGGGGAGACCCAGTACTTC TRBJ2-5 TRBV7-2 many -
CASSPLGTGELFF TGTGCCAGCAGTCCTTTAGGCACCGGGGAGCTGTTTTTT TRBJ2-2 TRBV12-3/TRBV12-4 many -
CASSLTDRGQGYTF TGCGCCAGCAGCCTCACGGACAGGGGGCAAGGCTACACCTTC TRBJ1-2 TRBV5-1 - TRBD1
CASSPYREATEAFF TGTGCCAGCAGCCCGTATCGGGAGGCCACTGAAGCTTTCTTT TRBJ1-1 TRBV7-2 many -
CASRRRVVNTEAFF TGTGCCAGCCGTCGCAGGGTCGTGAACACTGAAGCTTTCTTT TRBJ1-1 TRBV12-3/TRBV12-4 many -
CSAGGLAGTSTDTQYF TGCAGTGCGGGGGGACTAGCGGGGACTAGCACAGATACGCAGTATTTT TRBJ2-3 TRBV20-1 - TRBD2
CASSSGVYSNQPQHF TGTGCCAGCAGCTCGGGGGTTTATAGCAATCAGCCCCAGCATTTT TRBJ1-5 TRBV7-9 many -
CASSPGGYEQFF TGTGCCAGCAGCCCTGGTGGCTATGAGCAGTTCTTC TRBJ2-1 TRBV7-3 few -
CASSYSIRDSLSQQFF TGTGCCAGCAGTTACTCGATCCGGGACAGCCTTTCTCAGCAGTTCTTC TRBJ2-1 TRBV6-5 few TRBD1
CASRHRDYCLSSYNEQFF TGTGCAAGTCGACATCGGGACTACTGCTTAAGCTCCTACAATGAGCAGTTCTTC TRBJ2-1 TRBV12-2 many -
CASRRVPSVLETQYF TGTGCCAGCAGACGCGTTCCTAGCGTTTTGGAGACCCAGTACTTC TRBJ2-5 TRBV7-2 few -
CASSQVVQRGPSSTDTQYF TGTGCCAGCAGCCAAGTCGTCCAGCGGGGGCCCTCCAGCACAGATACGCAGTATTTT TRBJ2-3 TRBV4-2 - TRBD2
CASSQEGTDTQYF TGTGCCAGCAGCCAAGAGGGTACAGATACGCAGTATTTT TRBJ2-3 TRBV3-1 many -
CASSIRDRGRVNSPLHF TGTGCCAGCAGTATACGGGACAGGGGGCGCGTTAATTCACCCCTCCACTTT TRBJ1-6 TRBV27 few TRBD1
CASSRGLYTDTQYF TGTGCCAGCAGCCGGGGGCTTTACACAGATACGCAGTATTTT TRBJ2-3 TRBV28 - -
CASSELTGFSSGNTIYF TGTGCCAGCAGTGAACTCACAGGATTTTCCTCTGGAAACACCATATATTTT TRBJ1-3 TRBV2 - -
CASSVVGTATDTQYF TGTGCCAGCAGCGTAGTAGGGACAGCCACAGATACGCAGTATTTT TRBJ2-3 TRBV9 few TRBD1
CSAPSLAGGRSGELFF TGCAGCGCGCCGTCTTTAGCGGGGGGGCGTAGCGGGGAGCTGTTTTTT TRBJ2-2 TRBV20-1 few TRBD2
CASSLVGGSNTGELFF TGCGCCAGCAGCTTGGTGGGAGGTTCGAACACCGGGGAGCTGTTTTTT TRBJ2-2 TRBV5-1 many -
CASSPGRNYGYTF TGCGCCAGCAGCCCGGGACGGAACTATGGCTACACCTTC TRBJ1-2 TRBV5-1 many -
CASSPAVGGTDTQYF TGTGCCAGCTCACCCGCCGTGGGGGGCACAGATACGCAGTATTTT TRBJ2-3 TRBV18 many -
CASSPGEGRGTSYEQYF TGTGCCAGCAGTCCCGGGGAGGGGAGGGGAACCTCCTACGAGCAGTACTTC TRBJ2-7 TRBV12-3/TRBV12-4 many TRBD2
CASSQVQGQVPHSPLHF TGCGCCAGCAGCCAAGTGCAGGGTCAAGTCCCTCATTCACCCCTCCACTTT TRBJ1-6 TRBV4-3 - -
CASSEQGPGQETQYF TGTGCCAGCAGCGAACAGGGACCCGGACAAGAGACCCAGTACTTC TRBJ2-5 TRBV11-3 few -
CASSLARGAGIGEQYF TGTGCCAGCAGCTTAGCGCGGGGGGCGGGGATCGGGGAGCAGTACTTC TRBJ2-7 TRBV7-2 - TRBD2
CASRRTGTSEKLFF TGTGCCAGCAGGAGGACAGGGACAAGCGAAAAACTGTTTTTT TRBJ1-4 TRBV12-3/TRBV12-4 many TRBD1
CASSSPSRRPDTQYF TGTGCCAGCAGCAGCCCTTCGCGTCGCCCAGATACGCAGTATTTT TRBJ2-3 TRBV21-1 - -
CATMDDQYF TGTGCCACCATGGACGACCAGTACTTC TRBJ2-5 TRBV10-3 many -
CASSRQGSETQYF TGCGCCAGCAGCCGACAGGGCTCCGAGACCCAGTACTTC TRBJ2-5 TRBV4-3 many TRBD1
CASRRSSPPNEKLFF TGTGCCAGCAGGCGATCCAGTCCACCGAATGAAAAACTGTTTTTT TRBJ1-4 TRBV6-5 few -
CASSLGGTGGENEQFF TGTGCCAGCAGCTTAGGTGGGACAGGGGGCGAAAATGAGCAGTTCTTC TRBJ2-1 TRBV7-2 many TRBD1